This T cell receptor beta chain was documented in a study of blood T cell repertoires in COVID-19. The overall study: Samples of COVID-19 (acute and convalescent) were obtained from the United States, Italy and Spain. From T cells, B-cell-depleted T cells, or PBMCs came the material, which was cDNA or gDNA.

CDR1 and CDR2 (germline): MNHEY, SMNVEV (reference sequence). The junction had 14 bases not matched to a gene; V was cut back by 5 bases and J by 0 bases. The CDR3 sequence is 18 residues long. Libraries were prepared by immunoSEQ multiplex PCR; TCRdb keeps only in-frame clonotypes and omits some of them. Altogether about 300,000 clones are present, 86% being singletons, with the ten largest covering under 2%. This receptor was taken from a woman aged 45 to 65 with acute or convalescent COVID-19. Input material: peripheral blood. This chain connects TRBV27 to TRBJ2-3; 7 bases are shared with TRBD2. CDR3 region: CASSPSGEAGTSTDTQYF. Here the CDR3 DNA reads TGTGCCAGCAGTCCCTCGGGAGAAGCGGGGACTAGCACAGATACGCAGTATTTT.